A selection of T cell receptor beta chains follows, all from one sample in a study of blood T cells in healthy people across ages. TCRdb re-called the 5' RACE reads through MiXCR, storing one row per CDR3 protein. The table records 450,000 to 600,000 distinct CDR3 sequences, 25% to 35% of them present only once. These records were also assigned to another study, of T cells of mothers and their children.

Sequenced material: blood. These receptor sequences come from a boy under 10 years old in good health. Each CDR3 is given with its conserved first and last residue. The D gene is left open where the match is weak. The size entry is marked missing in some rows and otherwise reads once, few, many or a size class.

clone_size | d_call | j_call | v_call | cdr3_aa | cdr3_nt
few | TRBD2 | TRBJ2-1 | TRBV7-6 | CASTPGGSSYNEQFF | TGTGCCAGCACCCCCGGCGGGAGCTCCTACAATGAGCAGTTCTTC
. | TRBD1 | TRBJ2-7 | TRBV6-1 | CASETGGGFYEQYF | TGTGCCAGTGAAACAGGGGGAGGATTCTACGAGCAGTACTTC
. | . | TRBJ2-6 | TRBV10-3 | CAIRGRLHLTSGANVLTF | TGTGCCATCAGGGGACGTCTTCACCTCACCTCTGGGGCCAACGTCCTGACTTTC
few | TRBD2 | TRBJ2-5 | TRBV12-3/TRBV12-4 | CAIGGGRETQYF | TGTGCCATCGGGGGGGGACGGGAGACCCAGTACTTC
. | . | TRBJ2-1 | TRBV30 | CSWRGGRINEQFF | TGTTCCTGGAGGGGAGGCCGTATTAATGAGCAGTTCTTC
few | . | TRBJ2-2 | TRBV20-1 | CSARAGAGELFF | TGCAGTGCTAGAGCGGGGGCCGGGGAGCTGTTTTTT
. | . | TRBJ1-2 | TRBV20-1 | CSARDGRVGGYTF | TGCAGTGCTAGAGACGGGAGGGTTGGAGGCTACACCTTC
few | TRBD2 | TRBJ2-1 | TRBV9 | CASSALPGLADNEQFF | TGTGCCAGCAGCGCCCTCCCGGGACTAGCGGACAATGAGCAGTTCTTC
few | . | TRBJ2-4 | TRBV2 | CASSYDSRGDIQYF | TGTGCCAGCAGCTACGACTCAAGAGGAGACATTCAGTACTTC
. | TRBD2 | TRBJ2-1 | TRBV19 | CASSFTGTRRNEQFF | TGTGCCAGTAGTTTTACCGGGACTAGGCGGAATGAGCAGTTCTTC
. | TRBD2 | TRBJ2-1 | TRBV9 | CASSERAGGLYNEQFF | TGTGCCAGCAGCGAGAGAGCGGGGGGGCTCTACAATGAGCAGTTCTTC
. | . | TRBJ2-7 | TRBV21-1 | CASRKDRGGFCEQYF | TGTGCCAGCAGAAAAGACAGGGGAGGGTTCTGCGAGCAGTACTTC
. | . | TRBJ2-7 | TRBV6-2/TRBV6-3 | CASSYDSYEQYF | TGTGCCAGCAGTTACGACTCCTACGAGCAGTACTTC
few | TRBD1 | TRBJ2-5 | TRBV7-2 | CASSVQPGQGGQTQYF | TGTGCCAGCAGCGTACAACCGGGACAGGGTGGACAGACCCAGTACTTC
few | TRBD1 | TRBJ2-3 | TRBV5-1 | CASSPGRDRRSDTQYF | TGCGCCAGCAGCCCGGGACGGGACAGGAGATCAGATACGCAGTATTTT
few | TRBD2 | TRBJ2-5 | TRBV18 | CASSPSAGARETQYF | TGTGCCAGCTCACCGTCAGCGGGAGCACGAGAGACCCAGTACTTC
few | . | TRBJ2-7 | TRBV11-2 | CASSLDLAIGSYEQYF | TGTGCCAGCAGCCTCGACCTAGCAATTGGGTCCTACGAGCAGTACTTC
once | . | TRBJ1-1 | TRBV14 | CASSQDWVAEAFF | TGTGCCAGCAGCCAAGATTGGGTTGCTGAAGCTTTCTTT
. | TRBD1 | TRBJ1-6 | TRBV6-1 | CASSLEDRGSYNSPLHF | TGTGCCAGCTCTTTGGAAGACAGGGGGTCCTATAATTCACCCCTCCACTTT
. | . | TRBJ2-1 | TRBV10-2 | CASSESRVGSGDQFF | TGCGCCAGCAGTGAGTCGCGAGTCGGGAGCGGAGACCAGTTCTTC
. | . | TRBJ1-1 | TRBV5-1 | CASSSRQAMLNTEAFF | TGCGCCAGCAGCTCGCGACAGGCGATGTTGAACACTGAAGCTTTCTTT
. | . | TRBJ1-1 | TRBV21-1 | CASTGAGHKNTEAFF | TGTGCCAGCACAGGTGCTGGACATAAGAACACTGAAGCTTTCTTT
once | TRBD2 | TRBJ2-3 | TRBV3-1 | CASSQAGLAEITDTQYF | TGTGCCAGCAGCCAAGCGGGCCTAGCGGAGATCACAGATACGCAGTATTTT
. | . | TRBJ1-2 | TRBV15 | CATSRDRNISYGYTF | TGTGCCACCAGCAGAGATCGGAACATTAGCTATGGCTACACCTTC
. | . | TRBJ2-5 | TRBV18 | CASSPMGRGETQYF | TGTGCCAGCTCACCAATGGGGCGAGGGGAGACCCAGTACTTC
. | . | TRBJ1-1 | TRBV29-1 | CSVLETEAFF | TGCAGCGTTCTGGAGACTGAAGCTTTCTTT
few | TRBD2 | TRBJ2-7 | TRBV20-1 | CSARPSGRGYEQYF | TGCAGTGCTAGGCCTAGCGGGAGAGGGTACGAGCAGTACTTC
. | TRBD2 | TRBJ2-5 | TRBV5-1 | CASSSGTSGGEQETQYF | TGCGCCAGCAGCTCCGGGACTAGCGGGGGGGAGCAAGAGACCCAGTACTTC
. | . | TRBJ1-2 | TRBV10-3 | CAISESLDRNGHGYTF | TGTGCCATCAGTGAGTCCCTGGACAGAAATGGCCATGGCTACACCTTC
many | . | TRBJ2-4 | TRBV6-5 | CASVKGNIQYF | TGTGCCAGCGTCAAGGGAAACATTCAGTACTTC
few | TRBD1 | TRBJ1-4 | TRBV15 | CATSREPDRGREKLFF | TGTGCCACCAGCAGAGAACCGGACAGGGGGCGTGAAAAACTGTTTTTT
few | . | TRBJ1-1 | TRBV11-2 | CASSLAVLGARNTEAFF | TGTGCCAGCAGCTTAGCCGTGTTGGGGGCTCGTAACACTGAAGCTTTCTTT
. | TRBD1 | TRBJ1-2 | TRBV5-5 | CASSLADTGAYGYTF | TGTGCCAGCAGCTTGGCGGACACAGGGGCCTATGGCTACACCTTC
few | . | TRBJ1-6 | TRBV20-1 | CSASREVDSPLHF | TGCAGTGCCAGCCGGGAGGTGGATTCACCCCTCCACTTT
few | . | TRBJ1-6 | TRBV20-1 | CSARVGTMDSPLHF | TGCAGTGCTAGAGTTGGGACAATGGACTCACCCCTCCACTTT
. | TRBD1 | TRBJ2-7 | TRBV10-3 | CAIGGRDRGQVIPYEQYF | TGTGCCATCGGTGGCCGGGACAGGGGACAGGTTATTCCTTACGAGCAGTACTTC
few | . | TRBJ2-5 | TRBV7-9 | CASSHGVSGETQYF | TGTGCCAGCAGCCATGGGGTATCAGGGGAGACCCAGTACTTC
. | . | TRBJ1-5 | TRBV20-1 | CSARDPGSWAQHF | TGTAGTGCTAGAGACCCGGGATCGTGGGCCCAGCATTTT
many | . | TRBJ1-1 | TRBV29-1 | CSVDRGGTEAFF | TGCAGCGTTGATAGGGGGGGGACTGAAGCTTTCTTT
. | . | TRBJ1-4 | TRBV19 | CASKTGQNEKLFF | TGTGCCAGTAAGACCGGACAGAATGAAAAACTGTTTTTT
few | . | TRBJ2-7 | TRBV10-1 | CASSDVRDEQYF | TGCGCCAGCAGTGACGTCCGGGACGAACAGTACTTC
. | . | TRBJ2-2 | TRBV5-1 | CASSLEDMVGAGELFF | TGCGCCAGCAGCCTCGAGGACATGGTGGGGGCCGGGGAGCTGTTTTTT
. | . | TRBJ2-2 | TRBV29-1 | CSVYYNTGELFF | TGCAGCGTCTATTACAACACCGGGGAGCTGTTTTTT
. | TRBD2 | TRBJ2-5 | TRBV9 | CASSLGLAAGTQYF | TGTGCCAGCAGCCTGGGACTAGCGGCGGGGACCCAGTACTTC
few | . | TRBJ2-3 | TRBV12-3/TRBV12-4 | CASSPSLGTDTGTQYF | TGTGCCAGCAGTCCCTCTCTCGGGACTGACACAGGTACGCAGTATTTT
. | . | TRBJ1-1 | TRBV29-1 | CSVEGRIRVMNTEAFF | TGCAGCGTTGAAGGTCGGATAAGGGTCATGAACACTGAAGCTTTCTTT
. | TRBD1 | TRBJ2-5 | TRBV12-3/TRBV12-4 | CASNLGQDGETQYF | TGTGCCAGCAATCTAGGACAGGACGGAGAGACCCAGTACTTC
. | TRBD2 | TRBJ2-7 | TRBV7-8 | CASSYPAGGAYEQYF | TGTGCCAGCAGCTATCCGGCGGGAGGGGCCTACGAGCAATACTTC
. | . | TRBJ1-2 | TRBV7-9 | CANSLKGKNYGYTF | TGTGCCAACAGCTTAAAAGGGAAGAACTATGGCTACACCTTC
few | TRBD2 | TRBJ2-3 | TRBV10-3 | CAISTGTSATSTDTQYF | TGTGCCATCAGTACCGGGACTAGCGCAACTAGCACAGATACGCAGTATTTT
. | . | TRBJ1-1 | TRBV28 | CASTLSGTEAFF | TGTGCCAGCACCCTCAGTGGGACTGAAGCTTTCTTT
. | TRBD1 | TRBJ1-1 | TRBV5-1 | CASSSGTGDNTEAFF | TGCGCCAGCAGCTCCGGGACAGGGGATAACACTGAAGCTTTCTTT
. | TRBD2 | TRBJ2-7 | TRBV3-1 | CASSAAGTRYEQYF | TGTGCCAGCAGTGCAGCGGGGACTCGCTACGAGCAGTACTTC
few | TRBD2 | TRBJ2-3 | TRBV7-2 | CASSPGQLAGETQYF | TGTGCCAGCAGCCCGGGGCAACTAGCGGGAGAGACCCAGTACTTT